The clone carrying this T cell receptor beta chain was observed a single time. What it recognizes is unknown. Analyses pooled second doses at about 4 or about 12 weeks. This sample was taken from a study of T cell responses to AZD1222 COVID-19 vaccine. The study's findings and limits: Nearly half of spike-specific TCRs reportedly target unmutated variant regions. Females made up more of the donors, who were largely white British, and clonal diversity may have come out too low. In all cases, repertoires were sampled only after the peak T cell response.

Germline CDR1 is LNHDA and CDR2 is SQIVND (reference sequence). This CDR3 has 13 residues. V was cut by 5 bases and J by 6 bases, with 13 bases left in between. Using immunoSEQ multiplex PCR, the repertoire was profiled, and TCRdb retains in-frame clones only, with some absent. The sample records approximately 77,000 clones, 75% to 90% being singletons. This receptor was obtained from an adult who received the AZD1222 COVID-19 vaccine. Specimen: peripheral blood, collected 28 days after the second AZD1222 dose. The gene calls are TRBV19 and TRBJ1-1; D may be TRBD1 (6 bases). Here the CDR3 reads CASSPGEGAEAFF. For the CDR3, the DNA is TGTGCCAGTAGTCCAGGGGAGGGCGCTGAAGCTTTCTTT.